Below, 26 T cell receptor beta chains from the same sample are listed, as sequenced in a study of beta chain features in type 1 diabetes. The authors reverse transcribed all of the isolated RNA, so sequencing captured expressed TCRB transcripts. Assay: immunoSEQ multiplex PCR; the TCRdb copy retains only in-frame clones and omits some. The table records roughly 380,000 clones, 15% to 20% of them present only once. The specimen was naive CD4+ T cells from blood. These receptors came from a woman under 30 in good health.

This CDR3 is CASSHPGLAGNNEQFF. In DNA, the CDR3 is TGTGCCAGCAGCCATCCGGGACTAGCGGGAAACAATGAGCAGTTCTTC. The chain is built from TRBV4-2 and TRBJ2-1; 13 nucleotides align to TRBD2. CDR3 length: 16 residues. Germline V gives CDR1 LGHNA, CDR2 YNFKEQ. Germline trimming cut 3 bases from V and 5 bases from J; bases unmatched to any gene: 4.

This chain uses TRBV2 with TRBJ1-1, with no clear D. CDR1 SNHLY and CDR2 FYNNEI come from the germline V gene. V was pared by 6 bases and J by 3 bases, with 11 bases between. This CDR3 is 13 amino acids long. The CDR3 sequence: CASRSDRDTEAFF. The CDR3 region has the DNA TGTGCCAGCAGGTCAGACCGGGACACTGAAGCTTTCTTT.

This clone was seen only a few times. The chain employs TRBV6-1 and TRBJ2-2; 7 bases align to TRBD1. With V trimmed by 7 bases and J by 3 bases, 5 bases remained unmatched. The germline V gene has CDR1 MNHNS and CDR2 SASEGT. This CDR3 is 14 amino acids long. The DNA for the CDR3 is TGTGCCAGCAACTCGGGACAGCACACCGGGGAGCTGTTTTTT. Its translation: CASNSGQHTGELFF.

A few counts support this clone. The J gene is TRBJ1-2, the V gene TRBV29-1; the D is unclear. CDR3 size: 13 residues. Trimming cost V 5 bases and J 4 bases, with 14 bases left between them. CDR1 and CDR2 from the germline V gene are SQVTM and ANQGSEA. The CDR3 is CSVRTGAGYGYTF. The CDR3 nucleotides are TGCAGCGTTAGGACTGGCGCCGGCTATGGCTACACCTTC.

This clone was seen a few times. CDR3 sequence (DNA): TGTGCCTGGAGTGTACAGGGCACAGATACGCAGTATTTT. Its protein product is CAWSVQGTDTQYF. The chain employs TRBV30 and TRBJ2-3; tentatively, D is TRBD1 (5 bases). Germline lookup yields CDR1 GTSNPN and CDR2 SVGIG (reference sequence). There are 13 residues in the CDR3. V lost 0 bases and J 1 base, leaving 5 bases between the germline ends.

This chain links TRBV5-4 with TRBJ2-4, with 8 bases that match TRBD1. Unmatched junction bases numbered 7, after V lost 5 bases and J lost 6 bases. Germline V gene sequence: CDR1 SGHNT, CDR2 YYREEE (reference sequence). This CDR3 comprises 14 residues. Written as DNA, the CDR3 is TGTGCCAGCAGGAATGACAGGGGAGGAAACATTCAGTACTTC. It specifies CASRNDRGGNIQYF.

The chain employs TRBV7-9 and TRBJ2-5; the match to TRBD2 covers 10 bases. Germline CDR1 reads SEHNR; CDR2 reads FQNEAQ (reference sequence). CDR3 length: 15 residues. Trimming cost V 3 bases and J 4 bases; bases outside gene matches: 5. The CDR3 is CASSFLAGGGETQYF. Written as DNA, the CDR3 is TGTGCCAGCAGCTTCTTAGCGGGAGGTGGAGAGACCCAGTACTTC.

This clone appeared a few times. This sequence joins TRBV6-1 and TRBJ1-2; TRBD1 aligns across 8 bases. From germline, CDR1 is MNHNS and CDR2 SASEGT. Losses at the gene ends were 7 bases for V and 8 bases for J; bases not matched to a gene: 9. This CDR3 has 13 residues. The CDR3 sequence is CASIYSGTGGYTF. The CDR3, as DNA: TGTGCCAGCATATATTCCGGGACAGGCGGCTACACCTTC.

The gene calls are TRBV30 and TRBJ2-2; 8 nucleotides line up with TRBD2. After removal of 4 bases from V and 4 bases from J, the junction contained 5 bases not matched to a gene. CDR3 size: 14 residues. Germline V gene data show CDR1 as GTSNPN and CDR2 as SVGIG (reference sequence). The CDR3 region has the DNA TGTGCCTGGAAAGCGGGAGTGGTCACCGGGGAGCTGTTTTTT. Its translation: CAWKAGVVTGELFF.

This clone was seen a few times. The chain employs TRBV5-4 and TRBJ2-5, with 9 bases aligning to TRBD1. The junction had 2 bases not matched to a gene; V was cut back by 4 bases and J by 4 bases. Germline V gives CDR1 SGHNT, CDR2 YYREEE (reference sequence). The CDR3 contains 13 residues. This CDR3 is CASSPGQGETQYF. The CDR3 DNA is TGTGCCAGCAGCCCGGGACAGGGAGAGACCCAGTACTTC. Full variable domain (outside the CDR3, taken from reference TRBV5-4 and TRBJ2-5): ETGVTQSPTHLIKTRGQQVTLRCSSQSGHNTVSWYQQALGQGPQFIFQYYREEENGRGNFPPRFSGLQFPNYSSELNVNALELDDSALYLCASSPGQGETQYFGPGTRLLVL.

This chain links TRBV6-6 with TRBJ1-6, with D maybe TRBD1 (6 bases). The CDR3 totals 13 residues. V dropped 7 bases and J dropped 9 bases, with 13 bases sitting between them. Germline V gives CDR1 MNHNY, CDR2 SVGAGI (reference sequence). CDR3 DNA sequence: TGTGCCAGCACCCTCGAGGGGGTTTCACCCCTCCACTTT. This codes for CASTLEGVSPLHF.

The chain links TRBV29-1 to TRBJ1-1; 9 positions match TRBD1. CDR3 length: 16 residues. Germline CDR1 SQVTM, CDR2 ANQGSEA. V lost 2 bases to trimming and J lost 5 bases; unmatched junction nucleotides: 12. The CDR3 DNA reads as TGCAGCGTTGAATCCGGGACAGGGAATTCGGGGACTGAAGCTTTCTTT. Translated: CSVESGTGNSGTEAFF.

The chain links TRBV7-2 to TRBJ2-1; maybe TRBD2 (6 bases). In germline, CDR1 is SGHTA, CDR2 FQGNSA. Trimming shortened V by 3 bases and J by 0 bases, and 9 bases separated the two germline ends. The CDR3 is 15 amino acids. The CDR3 loop reads CASSLGGGSYNEQFF. CDR3 bases: TGTGCCAGCAGCTTGGGGGGAGGCTCCTACAATGAGCAGTTCTTC.

The V gene is TRBV20-1, the J gene TRBJ2-3; D not certain. CDR3 size: 11 residues. CDR1 and CDR2 from the germline V gene are DFQATT and SNEGSKA (reference sequence). V lost 5 bases, J lost 2 bases, and 5 bases lay in between. CDR3 in DNA: TGCAGTGCTTTATCCACAGATACGCAGTATTTT. This codes for CSALSTDTQYF.

A few counts support this clone. The V call is TRBV12-5, the J call TRBJ1-1; D remains ambiguous. V lost 6 bases, J lost 1 base, and 6 bases lay in between. The CDR3 has 12 residues. CDR1 is LGHNT, CDR2 FRNRAP, per germline. The CDR3 nucleotides are TGTGCTAGTGGGCAGGCGAACACTGAAGCTTTCTTT. It codes for CASGQANTEAFF.

The chain combines TRBV10-3 with TRBJ2-1; 10 bases align to TRBD2. Germline loops: CDR1 ENHRY, CDR2 SYGVKD. V lost 2 bases to trimming and J lost 9 bases; unmatched junction nucleotides: 4. The CDR3 loop spans 14 amino acids. CDR3 region: CAISEGLAVSEQFF. CDR3 in DNA: TGTGCCATCAGTGAGGGACTAGCGGTTAGTGAGCAGTTCTTC.

This clone was counted a few times. This chain links TRBV18 with TRBJ2-6, with D possibly matching TRBD1 (5 bases). Germline values: CDR1 KGHSH, CDR2 LQKENI. This CDR3 is 23 amino acids long. The germline V and J ends were trimmed by 4 bases and 0 bases, with 31 bases remaining between them. The CDR3 region has the DNA TGTGCCAGCTCACGTCTTGGGTCCGCAGGACATGGCAGCTCTCGCTCTGGGGCCAACGTCCTGACTTTC. It specifies CASSRLGSAGHGSSRSGANVLTF. Based on the CDR3 plus reference TRBV18 and TRBJ2-6, the full variable domain is NAGVMQNPRHLVRRRGQEARLRCSPMKGHSHVYWYRQLPEEGLKFMVYLQKENIIDESGMPKERFSAEFPKEGPSILRIQQVVRGDSAAYFCASSRLGSAGHGSSRSGANVLTFGAGSRLTVL.

The chain couples TRBV11-2 to TRBJ2-2; D is unclear. The V gene lost 5 bases and the J gene lost 7 bases, with 14 bases spanning the gap. CDR1 and CDR2 from the germline V gene are SGHAT and FQNNGV. This CDR3 has 14 amino acids. CDR3 in amino acids: CASSPRLVSGELFF. The CDR3 coding sequence is TGTGCCAGCAGCCCGCGCCTTGTGAGCGGGGAGCTGTTTTTT.

This sequence joins TRBV6-8 and TRBJ2-2; 8 bases are shared with TRBD2. This CDR3 is built from 16 residues. With 7 bases clipped from V and 7 bases from J, the junction kept 14 bases outside the gene matches. CDR1 and CDR2 (germline): MNHGY, SAAAGT. CDR3 loop: CASTPLPGGPVGELFF. In nucleotides, the CDR3 is TGTGCCAGCACTCCCCTACCGGGGGGGCCGGTCGGGGAGCTGTTTTTT.

The rearrangement links TRBV4-3 to TRBJ1-4; 10 bases are shared with TRBD1. The V gene's germline CDR1 is LGHNA and CDR2 YSLEER. With V trimmed by 1 base and J by 3 bases, 5 bases remained unmatched. The CDR3 has 17 amino acids. The CDR3 nucleotides read TGCGCCAGCAGCCAAGTCATGGGACAGGGGTCTAATGAAAAACTGTTTTTT. It specifies CASSQVMGQGSNEKLFF.

This clone appeared a few times. The rearrangement uses TRBV4-1 and TRBJ2-1; 7 nucleotides align to TRBD1. The length of the CDR3 is 16 residues. Per the germline V gene, CDR1 is MGHRA and CDR2 is YSYEKL. Germline trimming cut 1 base from V and 6 bases from J; bases unmatched to any gene: 9. In DNA, the CDR3 is TGCGCCAGCAGCCAAGCCTCGGGACAGTATCCCAATGAGCAGTTCTTC. Its protein is CASSQASGQYPNEQFF.

This clone was detected a few times. This sequence joins TRBV29-1 and TRBJ2-1; possible D gene TRBD1, 5 bases. Germline CDR1 reads SQVTM; CDR2 reads ANQGSEA. The CDR3 covers 12 residues. V was shortened by 6 bases and J by 3 bases, with 9 bases between the two germline ends. The CDR3 DNA reads TGCAGCGTGGGTAGGGGCTACAATGAGCAGTTCTTC. It codes for CSVGRGYNEQFF.

The J gene is TRBJ2-7, the V gene TRBV5-1, with TRBD1 matching over 8 bases. Losses at the gene ends were 1 base for V and 3 bases for J; bases not matched to a gene: 6. CDR1 is SGHRS and CDR2 is YFSETQ in the germline V gene. The CDR3 runs to 15 residues. The CDR3 sequence: CASSLYPGQDYEQYF. DNA for the CDR3: TGCGCCAGCAGCTTGTATCCGGGACAGGACTACGAGCAGTACTTC.

The chain uses TRBV4-2 and TRBJ2-1; 12 positions match TRBD2. The CDR3 consists of 18 residues. The V and J ends lost 0 bases and 4 bases, in that order; junction bases with no gene match: 7. CDR1 is LGHNA and CDR2 is YNFKEQ in the germline V gene. The CDR3 nucleotides are TGTGCCAGCAGCCAAGATGCGACTAGCGGGAGAATTTACAATGAGCAGTTCTTC. Translating gives CASSQDATSGRIYNEQFF.

There are a few counts of this clone. This sequence joins TRBV5-1 and TRBJ2-1; 7 bases match TRBD1. The V gene's germline CDR1 is SGHRS and CDR2 YFSETQ. J lost 7 bases, V lost 4 bases, and 11 bases had no gene match. CDR3 size: 15 residues. DNA for the CDR3: TGCGCCAGCAGCCAGGGACCGGGACAGCATAATGAGCAGTTCTTC. This encodes CASSQGPGQHNEQFF.

Only a few counts were recorded for this clone. The V gene is TRBV14, the J gene TRBJ1-1; D remains unclear. There are 13 residues in the CDR3. Germline values: CDR1 SGHDN, CDR2 FVKESK. The germline V and J ends were trimmed by 4 bases and 0 bases, with 6 bases remaining between them. CDR3: CASSRALNTEAFF. The CDR3 nucleotides are TGTGCCAGCAGCCGCGCCCTGAACACTGAAGCTTTCTTT.